This TCR beta chain was sequenced in a study of T cell responses to AZD1222 COVID-19 vaccine. The protocol was immunoSEQ multiplex PCR, while the TCRdb copy is restricted to in-frame clones and leaves out a portion. In the table there are around 100,000 clones, around 90% of which are singletons. On this clone: No antigen is known for it.

CDR3 size: 15 residues. The junction had 11 bases not matched to a gene; V was cut back by 6 bases and J by 7 bases. Looked up from germline, CDR1 is SGHTA and CDR2 is FQGTGA. Notes on the study in general: Spike as a whole was targeted by vaccine-associated CD4 TCRs, dominant at 160-218 and 743-854. The peak T cell response came first, and repertoires were sampled only after it. Rises in breadth and depth of Spike-specific TCRs came after two AZD1222 doses.

The source material was peripheral blood, sampled on day 0 of AZD1222 vaccination. The TCR sequence derives from an adult in good health. J is TRBJ2-3 and V is TRBV7-3, with 9 bases lining up with TRBD1. CDR3 loop: CASSTGGLGRNTQYF. CDR3 in DNA: TGTGCCAGCAGTACAGGGGGCTTGGGGAGAAATACGCAGTATTTT.